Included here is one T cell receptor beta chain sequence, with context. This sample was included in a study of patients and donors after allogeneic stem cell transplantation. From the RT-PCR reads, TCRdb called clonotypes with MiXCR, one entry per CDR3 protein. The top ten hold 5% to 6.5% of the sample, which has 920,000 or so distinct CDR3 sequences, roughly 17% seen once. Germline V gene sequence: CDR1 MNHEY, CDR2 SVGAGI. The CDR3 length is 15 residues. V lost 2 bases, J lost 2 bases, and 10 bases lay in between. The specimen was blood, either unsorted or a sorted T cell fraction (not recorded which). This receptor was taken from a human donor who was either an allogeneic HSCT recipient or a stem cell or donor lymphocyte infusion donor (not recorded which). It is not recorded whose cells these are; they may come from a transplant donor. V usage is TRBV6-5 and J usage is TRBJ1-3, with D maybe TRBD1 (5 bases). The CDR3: CASSYRGGPGNTIYF. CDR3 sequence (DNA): TGTGCCAGCAGTTACAGGGGTGGCCCTGGAAACACCATATATTTT.